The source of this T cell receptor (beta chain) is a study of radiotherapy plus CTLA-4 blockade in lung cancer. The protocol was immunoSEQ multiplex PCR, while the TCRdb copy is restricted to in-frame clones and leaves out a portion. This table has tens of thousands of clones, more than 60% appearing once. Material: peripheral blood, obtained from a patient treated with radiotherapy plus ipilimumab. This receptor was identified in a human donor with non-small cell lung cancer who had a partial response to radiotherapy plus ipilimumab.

In DNA, the CDR3 is TGTGCCAGCAGACAGGGGGCTGGGAATCAGCCCCAGCATTTT. Protein product: CASRQGAGNQPQHF. The chain couples TRBV5-6 to TRBJ1-5; 9 positions match TRBD1. The germline gives CDR1 SGHDT, CDR2 YYEEEE. The CDR3 consists of 14 residues. V lost 5 bases to trimming and J lost 4 bases; unmatched junction nucleotides: 4.